In this sample, the clone carrying this T cell receptor (beta chain) turned up a few times. The antigen is not known. This specimen belongs to a study of CD8 T cells in ankylosing spondylitis. Notes on the study in general: Reportedly, disease-linked clones are significantly enriched in ankylosing spondylitis patients' matched synovial fluid. For ankylosing spondylitis blood, a TCR beta motif of under 10 highly homologous variants appeared characteristic. Clones linked to the disease showed a CD8+ phenotype. They occurred at relatively low frequencies in peripheral blood.

Preparation of TCR beta libraries was done by quantitative 5'-RACE with molecular barcodes. A single record per CDR3 protein comes from TCRdb applying MiXCR to the 5' RACE reads. The sample contains 500,000 to 550,000 distinct CDR3 sequences, 10% to 15% of which appear only once. The sample comprised blood, either unsorted or a sorted T cell fraction (not recorded which). The receptor comes from a male donor with ankylosing spondylitis.

The CDR3 DNA follows: TGCAGTGCCCAACCTTTCGGAAACACCATATATTTT. It encodes CSAQPFGNTIYF. The chain recombines TRBV20-1 with TRBJ1-3; D is unresolved. Germline V CDR1 and CDR2: DFQATT, SNEGSKA (reference sequence). The CDR3 spans 12 residues. Trimming took off 6 bases at V and 4 bases at J, with 10 bases between the two ends.